The 32 T cell receptor beta chains below come from one sample, sequenced in a study of cytomegalovirus exposure and HLA in healthy donors. Use of 60 Vbeta and 13 Jbeta primers characterized the PCR. Here immunoSEQ multiplex PCR was the method, and the copy in TCRdb shows in-frame clones only, minus some. The data hold over 150,000 clones, with 68% observed a single time. Sequencing input: PBMCs. These receptors were collected from a man over 45 in good health and CMV-seronegative.

The chain carries TRBV25-1 and TRBJ2-5; TRBD1 matches 7 bases. Germline CDR1 is MGHDK and CDR2 is SYGVNS. The CDR3 is made up of 13 amino acids. V lost 4 bases and J lost 4; bases outside the gene matches: 3. The CDR3 here is CASSAGGRETQYF. The CDR3 DNA reads TGTGCCAGCAGTGCAGGGGGTCGAGAGACCCAGTACTTC.

The J gene is TRBJ2-1, the V gene TRBV21-1; TRBD2 is taken as the D call from the table, unchecked against the DNA. TRBV21-1 is flagged as a pseudogene. The CDR3 sequence is 18 residues long. The CDR3 loop reads CASSIGLAGGSSYNEQFF. Written as DNA, the CDR3 is TGTGCCAGCAGCATCGGACTAGCGGGGGGGAGCTCCTACAATGAGCAGTTCTTC.

The V gene is TRBV6-1, the J gene TRBJ1-4, with D tentatively TRBD1 (5 bases). Trimming left V 8 bases short and J 3 bases short, with 10 bases between. This CDR3 is 13 amino acids long. Per the germline V gene, CDR1 is MNHNS and CDR2 is SASEGT. CDR3 in amino acids: CASAGLANEKLFF. In DNA, the CDR3 is TGTGCCAGCGCAGGGTTGGCTAATGAAAAACTGTTTTTT.

V usage is TRBV27 and J usage is TRBJ2-7; D unclear. The germline V and J ends were trimmed by 4 bases and 0 bases, with 10 bases remaining between them. The germline V gene encodes CDR1 MNHEY and CDR2 SMNVEV (reference sequence). The CDR3 is made up of 14 amino acids. The CDR3 region is CASSSPQNSYEQYF. The CDR3 nucleotides are TGTGCCAGCAGTTCCCCCCAGAACTCCTACGAGCAGTACTTC.

With respect to this clone: In the same sample, other DNA sequences code for this CDR3. This rearrangement joins TRBV27 to TRBJ1-2; 7 bases are shared with TRBD1. CDR3 length: 13 residues. Trimming cost V 5 bases and J 5 bases; bases outside gene matches: 5. In germline, CDR1 is MNHEY, CDR2 SMNVEV (reference sequence). The CDR3 sequence is CASSPGTVYGYTF. As DNA, the CDR3 is TGTGCCAGCAGTCCCGGGACAGTATATGGCTACACCTTC.

The gene calls are TRBV5-1 and TRBJ1-2, with a tentative D call TRBD1 (5 bases). The CDR3 is 15 amino acids. The germline V gene encodes CDR1 SGHRS and CDR2 YFSETQ. Between the trimmed V and J ends, which lost 3 bases and 4 bases, there was a span of 16 bases. The chain's CDR3 is CASSSGGVGFYGYTF. CDR3 nucleotides: TGCGCCAGCAGCTCCGGGGGAGTTGGCTTCTATGGCTACACCTTC.

The chain is built from TRBV28 and TRBJ2-2, with D unresolved. CDR3 length equals 15 residues. V dropped 0 bases and J dropped 1 base, with 6 bases sitting between them. In germline, CDR1 is MDHEN, CDR2 SYDVKM. The CDR3 DNA is TGTGCCAGCAGTTTATGGGGCGTGAACACCGGGGAGCTGTTTTTT. Translation: CASSLWGVNTGELFF.

The chain has TRBV5-1 and TRBJ1-1; TRBD1 might be the D (5 bases). Germline V gives CDR1 SGHRS, CDR2 YFSETQ. The CDR3 is 14 amino acids. The ends were cut back, 6 bases at V and 1 base at J, with 13 bases in the middle. The CDR3 loop is CASNEPGGNTEAFF. In DNA, the CDR3 is TGCGCCAGCAACGAACCGGGGGGGAACACTGAAGCTTTCTTT.

The chain links TRBV7-2 to TRBJ2-2; the D gene is possibly TRBD2 (5 bases). This CDR3 has 16 residues. V was pared by 5 bases and J by 6 bases, with 19 bases between. The germline CDR1 and CDR2 sequences are SGHTA and FQGNSA. In nucleotides, the CDR3 is TGTGCCAGCAGCCCTCGAACCTCGATGCGGGCCGGGGAGCTGTTTTTT. Encoded protein: CASSPRTSMRAGELFF.

This chain connects TRBV5-6 to TRBJ1-5; D is possibly TRBD1 (5 bases). CDR1 SGHDT and CDR2 YYEEEE come from the germline V gene. V lost 4 bases to trimming and J lost 4 bases, with 15 bases between them. The CDR3 has 15 residues. The CDR3 sequence is CASSLSGRANQPQHF. The CDR3, as DNA: TGTGCCAGCAGCCTTTCTGGCAGGGCAAATCAGCCCCAGCATTTT.

This clone was recorded a few times. The rearrangement joins TRBV7-9 to TRBJ2-5; maybe TRBD1 (5 bases). V was clipped by 5 bases and J by 3 bases, with 10 bases between them. The CDR3 length is 13 residues. Germline assignment: CDR1 SEHNR and CDR2 FQNEAQ (reference sequence). CDR3 residues: CASSHDSEETQYF. DNA of the CDR3: TGTGCCAGCAGCCACGACAGCGAAGAGACCCAGTACTTC.

This clone came up a few times. The V gene is TRBV28, the J gene TRBJ1-6, with D possibly matching TRBD1 (5 bases). This CDR3 has 15 amino acids. Trimming cost V 1 base and J 5 bases, with 9 bases left between them. Germline CDR1 and CDR2: MDHEN and SYDVKM. The CDR3 reads CASSLSQGNNSPLHF. The CDR3 DNA reads TGTGCCAGCAGTTTATCCCAGGGTAATAATTCACCCCTCCACTTT.

This chain uses TRBV11-3 with TRBJ2-2; 7 bases map to TRBD1. The V segment lost 4 bases and the J segment 3 bases; nucleotides outside the gene matches: 2. The germline V gene encodes CDR1 SGHNT and CDR2 YENEEA. This CDR3 region has 14 residues. The CDR3 spells CASSSTGDTGELFF. CDR3 sequence (DNA): TGTGCCAGCAGCTCTACAGGGGACACCGGGGAGCTGTTTTTT.

V gene TRBV5-5 combines with J gene TRBJ2-7; D might be TRBD1 (6 bases). CDR1 and CDR2 from the germline V gene are SGHKS and YYEKEE (reference sequence). The CDR3 extends over 14 amino acids. V was shortened by 4 bases and J by 1 base, with 12 bases between the two germline ends. Here the CDR3 reads CASSALTGSYEQYF. In nucleotides, the CDR3 is TGTGCCAGCAGCGCTCTAACAGGGTCCTACGAGCAGTACTTC.

The chain couples TRBV5-1 to TRBJ1-1; D is unclear. Germline V gene sequence: CDR1 SGHRS, CDR2 YFSETQ. V was cut by 2 bases and J by 0 bases, with 8 bases left in between. The CDR3 totals 14 residues. The CDR3 sequence is CASSFSTVNTEAFF. The CDR3 DNA follows: TGCGCCAGCAGCTTTTCCACTGTGAACACTGAAGCTTTCTTT.

The chain couples TRBV6-5 to TRBJ2-7; TRBD2 is a possible D gene (5 bases). Between the trimmed V and J ends, which lost 10 bases and 3 bases, there was a span of 22 bases. Looked up from germline, CDR1 is MNHEY and CDR2 is SVGAGI. CDR3 size: 15 residues. This chain's CDR3 is CATANAAGGSYEQYF. The DNA for the CDR3 is TGTGCCACCGCCAATGCCGCGGGTGGGAGCTACGAGCAGTACTTC.

This chain uses TRBV5-1 with TRBJ1-1, with 7 bases aligning to TRBD1. CDR3 size: 15 residues. Germline V gene sequence: CDR1 SGHRS, CDR2 YFSETQ. V lost 5 bases, J lost 3 bases, and 10 bases stayed unmatched. The DNA of the CDR3 is TGCGCCAGCAGTTATACCGGGACAGTCGACACTGAAGCTTTCTTT. It codes for CASSYTGTVDTEAFF.

V and J are TRBV7-3 and TRBJ1-1; D gene ambiguous. The V end lost 8 bases, the J end lost 0 bases, and 13 bases lay between the germline ends. Germline CDR1 is SGHTA and CDR2 is FQGTGA. The CDR3 spans 14 residues. CDR3 in amino acids: CASRLESLNTEAFF. The CDR3 region has the DNA TGTGCCAGCCGCCTAGAGAGCCTGAACACTGAAGCTTTCTTT.

The chain is built from TRBV2 and TRBJ1-3, with D unresolved. CDR1 and CDR2 (germline): SNHLY, FYNNEI. V was pared by 8 bases and J by 7 bases, with 12 bases between. This CDR3 contains 12 residues. The CDR3 here is CASGPLSNTIYF. The CDR3 coding sequence is TGTGCCAGCGGGCCCTTGTCGAACACCATATATTTT.

Notes on this clone: This sample also contains other DNA sequences that code for the same CDR3. The gene calls are TRBV18 and TRBJ1-2; 9 nucleotides agree with TRBD1. The CDR3 is made up of 14 amino acids. V dropped 0 bases and J dropped 5; count of bases not matched to a gene: 1. Germline loops: CDR1 KGHSH, CDR2 LQKENI. In DNA, the CDR3 is TGTGCCAGCTCACCACCTGGGACAGGGTATGGCTACACCTTC. Translation gives CASSPPGTGYGYTF. Complete variable domain (other parts from reference TRBV18 and TRBJ1-2): NAGVMQNPRHLVRRRGQEARLRCSPMKGHSHVYWYRQLPEEGLKFMVYLQKENIIDESGMPKERFSAEFPKEGPSILRIQQVVRGDSAAYFCASSPPGTGYGYTFGSGTRLTVV.

The chain combines TRBV7-2 with TRBJ1-2, with TRBD1 matching over 7 bases. Germline CDR1 reads SGHTA; CDR2 reads FQGNSA. V trimming: 5 bases; J trimming: 11 bases; junction bases outside the gene matches: 11. CDR3 length: 13 residues. This CDR3 reads CASSPRQGGRYTF. The CDR3 nucleotides read TGTGCCAGCAGCCCCCGACAGGGTGGAAGGTACACCTTC.

A single count supports this clone. The chain combines TRBV18 with TRBJ1-4; TRBD1 aligns across 9 bases. This CDR3 comprises 14 residues. J gave up 7 bases and V 5 bases, and 5 bases lay outside the gene matches. The germline gives CDR1 KGHSH, CDR2 LQKENI. The CDR3, as DNA: TGTGCCAGCTCAACAGGACAGGGGCCTGAAAAACTGTTTTTT. Translation: CASSTGQGPEKLFF.

The rearrangement links TRBV4-1 to TRBJ1-2; D unresolved. Germline V gene data show CDR1 as MGHRA and CDR2 as YSYEKL. V gave up 1 base and J gave up 4 bases, with 7 bases separating them. The CDR3 extends over 13 amino acids. The CDR3 nucleotides read TGCGCCAGCAGCCAAGGCGGGTCCTATGGCTACACCTTC. It is translated as CASSQGGSYGYTF.

The V and J genes are TRBV23-1 and TRBJ2-6; D perhaps matches TRBD2 (6 bases). TRBV23-1 is flagged as an ORF with uncertain function. The CDR3 totals 16 residues. Here the CDR3 reads CAYLSPRGIGANVLTF. DNA for the CDR3: TGCGCGTACCTCTCACCTCGGGGGATTGGGGCCAACGTCCTGACTTTC.

The rearrangement uses TRBV5-8 and TRBJ1-6, with D perhaps matching TRBD1 (5 bases). Germline CDR1 is SGHTS and CDR2 is YDEGEE. The germline V and J ends were trimmed by 0 bases and 7 bases, with 11 bases remaining between them. The CDR3 is made up of 15 amino acids. The CDR3 protein is CASSLAQGGNSPLHF. CDR3 in DNA: TGTGCCAGCAGCTTGGCGCAGGGAGGAAATTCACCCCTCCACTTT.

This clone appeared a few times. This rearrangement joins TRBV29-1 to TRBJ1-5; D unclear. CDR1 is SQVTM, CDR2 ANQGSEA, per germline. The CDR3 runs 14 residues. V dropped 4 bases and J dropped 0 bases, with 10 bases sitting between them. The CDR3 region is CSVVAEDSNQPQHF. CDR3 bases: TGCAGCGTTGTCGCAGAGGATAGCAATCAGCCCCAGCATTTT.

The chain links TRBV5-1 to TRBJ1-1, with a possible D match to TRBD1 (5 bases). The germline CDR1 and CDR2 sequences are SGHRS and YFSETQ. This CDR3 region has 15 residues. The V and J ends lost 4 bases and 11 bases respectively, with 24 bases between them. This chain's CDR3 is CASSPTTGTLMRAFF. CDR3 bases: TGCGCCAGCAGCCCAACCACCGGGACTCTCATGCGGGCTTTCTTT.

This clone showed up just a few times. V gene TRBV19 combines with J gene TRBJ1-2; D is possibly TRBD1 (5 bases). The ends were cut back, 5 bases at V and 0 bases at J, with 16 bases in the middle. The CDR3 consists of 16 residues. Germline CDR1 is LNHDA and CDR2 is SQIVND (reference sequence). The CDR3 reads CASSPSGVIANYGYTF. In nucleotides, the CDR3 is TGTGCCAGTAGTCCATCGGGGGTGATCGCTAACTATGGCTACACCTTC.

Only a few counts were recorded for this clone. This chain connects TRBV10-3 to TRBJ2-5; perhaps TRBD1 as D (6 bases). CDR3 size: 15 residues. Germline assignment: CDR1 ENHRY and CDR2 SYGVKD. Trimming removed 2 bases from V and 2 bases from J, with 12 bases in between. The DNA for the CDR3 is TGTGCCATCAGTGAGCGAGGCCAGGGGCAAGAGACCCAGTACTTC. It specifies CAISERGQGQETQYF.

The gene calls are TRBV6-5 and TRBJ1-1, with 7 bases fitting TRBD1. The junction had 10 bases not matched to a gene; V was cut back by 5 bases and J by 4 bases. Germline V gene lookup returns CDR1 MNHEY and CDR2 SVGAGI. The CDR3 contains 15 residues. The CDR3 sequence: CASSPQDRVGTEAFF. The CDR3 region has the DNA TGTGCCAGCAGTCCGCAAGACAGGGTCGGCACTGAAGCTTTCTTT.

The CDR3 DNA follows: TGTGCCAGCAGCGTCGTAGCGGGGGACAGGGAGACCCAGTACTTC. Protein: CASSVVAGDRETQYF. This chain uses TRBV7-2 with TRBJ2-5, with D perhaps TRBD2 (9 bases). The V gene's germline CDR1 is SGHTA and CDR2 FQGNSA. V was trimmed by 5 bases and J by 5 bases, leaving 18 bases between them. The CDR3 has 15 amino acids.

V gene TRBV10-3 combines with J gene TRBJ1-5; 7 bases are shared with TRBD1. The J segment lost 1 base and the V segment lost 3 bases, leaving 9 bases of the junction unmatched. Germline V gene sequence: CDR1 ENHRY, CDR2 SYGVKD. This CDR3 is built from 17 residues. CDR3 in amino acids: CAISDPSDRVSNQPQHF. For the CDR3, the DNA is TGTGCCATCAGTGACCCCTCCGACAGGGTGAGCAATCAGCCCCAGCATTTT.